One T cell receptor beta chain is described in this entry. Its specificity is unknown. This sample is part of a study of shared clonotypes between healthy human individuals. Study at large: Contributing individuals were a couple of females and a few males aged 18 to 49. General study results and limits: Clonotype sharing across donors was expected to vary with sequencing depth. Even with large depth, rarefaction showed that sorted-subset sequencing was incomplete.

Researchers partitioned CD4+ cells into CD45RA+ naive and CD45RA-negative memory subsets. The method was immunoSEQ multiplex PCR; TCRdb's version includes in-frame clones alone and lacks a portion of them. Of 2,500,000 or so clones in the sample, 80% to 95% were seen once. Germline V gene sequence: CDR1 SGDLS, CDR2 YYNGEE. CDR3 size: 14 residues. After removal of 1 base from V and 2 bases from J, the junction contained 2 bases not matched to a gene. The specimen sequenced was naive CD4+ T cells from PBMCs. Subset described: CD45RA+ positively selected. The source is a man aged 18 to 29 in good health. Some clones in this sample may be carry-over from other donors' samples. The chain joins TRBV9 to TRBJ2-5; TRBD2 aligns across 7 bases. CDR3 in DNA: TGTGCCAGCAGCGTATTCGGGGGGCAAGAGACCCAGTACTTC. Residues: CASSVFGGQETQYF.